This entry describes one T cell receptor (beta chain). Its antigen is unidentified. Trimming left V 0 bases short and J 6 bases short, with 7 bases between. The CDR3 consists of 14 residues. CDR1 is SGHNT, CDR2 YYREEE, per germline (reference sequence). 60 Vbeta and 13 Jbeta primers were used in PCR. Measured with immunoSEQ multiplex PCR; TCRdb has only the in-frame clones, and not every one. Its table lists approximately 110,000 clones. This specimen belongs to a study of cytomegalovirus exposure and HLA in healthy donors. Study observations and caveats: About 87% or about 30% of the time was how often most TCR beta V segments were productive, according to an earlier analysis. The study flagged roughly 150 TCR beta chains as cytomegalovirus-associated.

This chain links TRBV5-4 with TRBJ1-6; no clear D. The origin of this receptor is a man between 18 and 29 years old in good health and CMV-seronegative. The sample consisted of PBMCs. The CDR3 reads CASSLDIGNSPLHF. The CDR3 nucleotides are TGTGCCAGCAGCTTGGATATCGGTAATTCACCCCTCCACTTT. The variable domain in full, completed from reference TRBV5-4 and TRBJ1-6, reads ETGVTQSPTHLIKTRGQQVTLRCSSQSGHNTVSWYQQALGQGPQFIFQYYREEENGRGNFPPRFSGLQFPNYSSELNVNALELDDSALYLCASSLDIGNSPLHFGNGTRLTVT.